Below, one TCR beta chain is given with its context. This record comes from a study of blood T cell repertoires in COVID-19. Across the study: The samples span acute and convalescent COVID-19 from the United States, Italy and Spain.

The data were produced by immunoSEQ multiplex PCR, yet TCRdb's version contains in-frame clones alone and is incomplete. The sample includes 250,000 to 350,000 clones, 90% of them seen just once. Germline assignment: CDR1 MNHEY and CDR2 SVGAGI. V was shortened by 6 bases and J by 9 bases, with 15 bases between the two germline ends. This CDR3 has 13 amino acids. This sequence joins TRBV6-5 and TRBJ1-5, with D unclear. The sequence derives from a woman aged 18 to 35 with acute COVID-19. Sequences were obtained from PBMCs or T cells enriched from blood (not recorded which). CDR3 residues: CASSRGDQRPQHF. CDR3 bases: TGTGCCAGCAGCCGGGGTGATCAGCGGCCCCAGCATTTT.